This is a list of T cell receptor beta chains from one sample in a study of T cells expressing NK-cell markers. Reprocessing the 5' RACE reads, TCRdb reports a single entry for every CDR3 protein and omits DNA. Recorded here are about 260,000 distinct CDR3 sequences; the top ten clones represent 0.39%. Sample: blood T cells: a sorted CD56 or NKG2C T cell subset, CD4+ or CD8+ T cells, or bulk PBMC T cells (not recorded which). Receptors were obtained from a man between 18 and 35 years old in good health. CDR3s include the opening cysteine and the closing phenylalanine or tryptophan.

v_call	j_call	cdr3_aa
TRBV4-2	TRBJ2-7	CASSESGVGEQYF
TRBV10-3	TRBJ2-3	CATRERESTDTQYF
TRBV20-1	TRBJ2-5	CSARDGDLRGTQYF
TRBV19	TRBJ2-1	CASLRSVGGYNEQFF
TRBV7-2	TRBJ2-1	CASGVLAGGPNEQFF
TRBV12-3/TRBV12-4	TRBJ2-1	CASSPGLPPIYNEQFF
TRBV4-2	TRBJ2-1	CASSQALGLAQVNEQFF
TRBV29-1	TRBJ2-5	CSVYSGETQYF
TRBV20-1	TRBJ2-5	CSARPGQSPSGGPGYF
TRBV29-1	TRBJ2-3	CSVVGRDGTDTQYF
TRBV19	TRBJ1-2	CASSHRAFYGYTF
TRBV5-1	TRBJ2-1	CASSVRGGYPGEQFF
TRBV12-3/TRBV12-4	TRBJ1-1	CASILTGEAFF
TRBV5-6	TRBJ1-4	CASSLVHGRNEKLFF
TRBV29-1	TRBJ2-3	CSVEDRGPYDTQYF
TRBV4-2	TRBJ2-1	CASSQEGAGSALYNEQFF
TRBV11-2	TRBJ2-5	CASSSGKQDRGLGETQYF
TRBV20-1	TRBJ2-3	CSADGQADSTDTQYF
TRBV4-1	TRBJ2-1	CASSQPFSGLAGVLFF
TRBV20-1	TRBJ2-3	CSARVAGSDTQYF
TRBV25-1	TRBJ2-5	CASRRGKGRETQYF
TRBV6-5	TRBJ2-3	CASSYNGRGTDTQYF
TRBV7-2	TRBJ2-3	CASSLGPLTDTQYF
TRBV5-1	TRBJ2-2	CASTQSGTGNTGELFF
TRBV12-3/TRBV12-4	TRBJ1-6	CASSTTGAPLHF
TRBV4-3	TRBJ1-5	CASSQDAGAGVQPQHF
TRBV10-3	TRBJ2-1	CAISDLGLRNEQFF
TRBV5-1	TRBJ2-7	CASSYRDRTNSYEQYF
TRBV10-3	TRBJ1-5	CAINQQGMDQPQHF
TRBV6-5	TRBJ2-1	CASSYPQGRGLYNEQFF
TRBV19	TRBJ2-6	CASSIGITPSSGANVLTF